Each of the 15 T cell receptor beta chains below was sequenced from the same sample in a study of blood T cell repertoires in COVID-19. Sequenced by immunoSEQ multiplex PCR; TCRdb stores in-frame clones only, minus some. Here the sample spans about 210,000 clones, about 90% being singletons. Material: peripheral blood. The receptors derive from a man aged 25-45 years with acute or convalescent COVID-19.

The chain combines TRBV3-1 (or the pseudogene TRBV3-2) with TRBJ2-6; D is unclear. The germline V gene encodes CDR1 LGHDT and CDR2 YNNKEL (reference sequence). The V end lost 6 bases, the J end lost 0 bases, and 9 bases lay between the germline ends. The CDR3 totals 15 residues. The CDR3 DNA follows: TGTGCCAGCAGTTCCAGGTTCTCTGGGGCCAACGTCCTGACTTTC. Translation: CASSSRFSGANVLTF.

The rearrangement links TRBV14 to TRBJ1-5, with D hard to call. The CDR3 runs to 13 residues. V was pared by 0 bases and J by 9 bases, with 9 bases between. The germline gives CDR1 SGHDN, CDR2 FVKESK. Here the CDR3 DNA reads TGTGCCAGCAGCCAAGACGGGAGGGCGCCCCAGCATTTT. It encodes CASSQDGRAPQHF. The whole variable domain, filled in from reference TRBV14 and TRBJ1-5, reads EAGVTQFPSHSVIEKGQTVTLRCDPISGHDNLYWYRRVMGKEIKFLLHFVKESKQDESGMPNNRFLAERTGGTYSTLKVQPAELEDSGVYFCASSQDGRAPQHFGDGTRLSIL.

The CDR3 nucleotides are TGTGCCAGCGATGACAGCTCCTACGAGCAGTACTTC. This sequence encodes CASDDSSYEQYF. V usage is TRBV28 and J usage is TRBJ2-7; D perhaps matches TRBD1 (5 bases). Between the trimmed V and J ends, which lost 8 bases and 0 bases, there was a span of 8 bases. This CDR3 has 12 amino acids. The V gene's germline CDR1 is MDHEN and CDR2 SYDVKM. The variable domain in full, completed from reference TRBV28 and TRBJ2-7, reads DVKVTQSSRYLVKRTGEKVFLECVQDMDHENMFWYRQDPGLGLRLIYFSYDVKMKEKGDIPEGYSVSREKKERFSLILESASTNQTSMYLCASDDSSYEQYFGPGTRLTVT.

This chain uses TRBV28 with TRBJ1-2, with D possibly being TRBD1 (5 bases). V was clipped by 7 bases and J by 7 bases, with 22 bases between them. The CDR3 sequence is 15 residues long. Germline CDR1 and CDR2: MDHEN and SYDVKM. This chain's CDR3 is CASIPPRGGVSGYTF. CDR3 coding DNA: TGTGCCAGCATCCCCCCGCGGGGGGGGGTTAGTGGCTACACCTTC.

This clone has only a few counts. The chain recombines TRBV2 with TRBJ2-5; TRBD2 agrees at 10 bases. Trimming removed 5 bases from V and 5 bases from J; junction bases left unmatched: 5. The length of the CDR3 is 14 residues. Germline values: CDR1 SNHLY, CDR2 FYNNEI. DNA of the CDR3: TGTGCCAGCAGTTGGACTAGCGGTCGGGAGACCCAGTACTTC. Translated, it gives CASSWTSGRETQYF.

This chain links TRBV30 with TRBJ2-7; D is uncertain. Per the germline V gene, CDR1 is GTSNPN and CDR2 is SVGIG (reference sequence). Trimming cost V 1 base and J 7 bases, with 8 bases left between them. The CDR3 sequence is 11 residues long. The CDR3: CAWSGSKEQYF. For the CDR3, the DNA is TGTGCCTGGAGTGGCAGTAAAGAGCAGTACTTC.

The rearrangement joins TRBV7-9 to TRBJ1-1, with 7 bases lining up with TRBD1. The CDR3 is 19 amino acids. V gave up 1 base and J gave up 0 bases; unmatched junction bases: 14. Germline V CDR1 and CDR2: SEHNR, FQNEAQ (reference sequence). CDR3 in amino acids: CASSLGGIGTANMNTEAFF. The CDR3 DNA reads as TGTGCCAGCAGCTTAGGCGGTATTGGGACAGCTAACATGAACACTGAAGCTTTCTTT.

This chain links TRBV6-5 with TRBJ1-1; maybe TRBD1 (5 bases). In germline, CDR1 is MNHEY, CDR2 SVGAGI. V lost 7 bases, J lost 4 bases, and 13 bases lay in between. The CDR3 sequence is 13 residues long. CDR3 protein: CASTGGSVTEAFF. In nucleotides, the CDR3 is TGTGCCAGCACGGGGGGGAGCGTCACTGAAGCTTTCTTT.

The chain carries TRBV6-6 and TRBJ1-5, with TRBD1 as a possible D gene (6 bases). The CDR3 runs to 13 residues. Germline loops: CDR1 MNHNY, CDR2 SVGAGI (reference sequence). V lost 6 bases to trimming and J lost 7 bases, with 13 bases between them. The DNA of the CDR3 is TGTGCCAGCAGGGGGGGGCGTTGGCAGCCCCAGCATTTT. It is translated as CASRGGRWQPQHF.

V gene TRBV7-9 combines with J gene TRBJ1-5; 7 bases match TRBD1. Per germline, CDR1 SEHNR and CDR2 FQNEAQ (reference sequence). V lost 1 base to trimming and J lost 4 bases; unmatched junction nucleotides: 16. This CDR3 is built from 19 residues. This CDR3 reads CASSLEVIEGGEGNQPQHF. The CDR3 nucleotides read TGTGCCAGCAGCTTAGAAGTGATAGAAGGGGGCGAGGGAAATCAGCCCCAGCATTTT.

The chain is built from TRBV2 and TRBJ2-7; D possibly corresponds to TRBD1 (5 bases). The CDR3 covers 12 residues. The ends were cut back, 2 bases at V and 6 bases at J, with 8 bases in the middle. CDR1 and CDR2 (germline): SNHLY, FYNNEI. The DNA for the CDR3 is TGTGCCAGCAGTGAAAGGGGAACCGAGCAGTACTTC. It codes for CASSERGTEQYF.

V is TRBV7-9 and J is TRBJ2-7; 8 bases fit TRBD1. Trimming at V came to 5 bases and at J to 5 bases, leaving 5 bases not matched to a gene. In germline, CDR1 is SEHNR, CDR2 FQNEAQ (reference sequence). The CDR3 is 13 residues long. CDR3: CASSRGQANEQYF. The CDR3 nucleotides read TGTGCCAGCAGCCGGGGACAGGCCAACGAGCAGTACTTC.

This chain connects TRBV4-1 to TRBJ1-5, with TRBD1 matching over 10 bases. The CDR3 length is 16 residues. V shed 0 bases, J shed 5 bases, and the junction held 4 bases outside the gene matches. CDR1 MGHRA and CDR2 YSYEKL come from the germline V gene. The CDR3 loop is CASSQETTGGDQPQHF. CDR3 nucleotides: TGCGCCAGCAGCCAAGAGACGACAGGGGGCGATCAGCCCCAGCATTTT.

The chain has TRBV28 and TRBJ2-5; 7 nucleotides match TRBD2. Germline V gene sequence: CDR1 MDHEN, CDR2 SYDVKM. J lost 5 bases, V lost 6 bases, and 6 bases had no gene match. The CDR3 totals 13 residues. The CDR3 loop is CASRTSGDETQYF. In DNA, the CDR3 is TGTGCCAGCAGGACGAGCGGGGACGAGACCCAGTACTTC. Complete variable domain (other parts from reference TRBV28 and TRBJ2-5): DVKVTQSSRYLVKRTGEKVFLECVQDMDHENMFWYRQDPGLGLRLIYFSYDVKMKEKGDIPEGYSVSREKKERFSLILESASTNQTSMYLCASRTSGDETQYFGPGTRLLVL.

The genes are TRBV3-1 (or the pseudogene TRBV3-2) and TRBJ2-1; 11 bases fit TRBD2. The V segment lost 6 bases and the J segment 10 bases; nucleotides outside the gene matches: 5. The length of the CDR3 is 13 residues. In germline, CDR1 is LGHDT, CDR2 YNNKEL (reference sequence). The CDR3: CASRIAGGREQFF. CDR3 nucleotide sequence: TGTGCCAGCAGGATAGCGGGGGGGCGAGAGCAGTTCTTC.